These T cell receptor beta chains were read from a single sample in a study of identical twins. MiXCR, applied by TCRdb to the 5' RACE reads, yields one record per CDR3 protein. This sample has around 500,000 distinct CDR3 sequences, with over 12% found just once. In addition, the sample was reused for a study of yellow fever vaccine responses in identical twins.

What was sequenced was CD4+ T cells sorted from blood. These receptors came from a woman aged 18-29 years in good health. CDR3s include the opening cysteine and the closing phenylalanine or tryptophan. Where a row states a size, it is once, few, many or the class of an expanded clone; other rows omit it.

V: TRBV6-2/TRBV6-3; J: TRBJ2-3; size: few; CDR3: CASSYRNRADTQYF
V: TRBV20-1; J: TRBJ2-5; size: few; CDR3: CSARPGTSGSETQYF
V: TRBV27; J: TRBJ1-1; size: few; CDR3: CASSLRRTGTSKWNTEAFF
V: TRBV9; J: TRBJ1-5; size: many; CDR3: CASSVDDGGFNQPQHF
V: TRBV7-2; J: TRBJ2-7; size: -; CDR3: CASSGLGTGTYEQYF
V: TRBV7-2; J: TRBJ2-5; size: -; CDR3: CASSMDIWQETQYF
V: TRBV29-1; J: TRBJ2-5; size: many; CDR3: CSVEEAGPFRETQYF
V: TRBV9; J: TRBJ2-7; size: -; CDR3: CASSVGGQGPYEQYF
V: TRBV27; J: TRBJ2-7; size: -; CDR3: CASSTPGRTARYEQYF
V: TRBV6-5; J: TRBJ1-1; size: -; CDR3: CASSYSKGGYAFF
V: TRBV28; J: TRBJ2-7; size: -; CDR3: CASRPGPSYEQYF
V: TRBV30; J: TRBJ2-5; size: -; CDR3: CAWTLRGVETQYF
V: TRBV29-1; J: TRBJ2-5; size: few; CDR3: CSVEAGAETQYF
V: TRBV3-1; J: TRBJ1-5; size: few; CDR3: CASSQDMGQAQPQHF
V: TRBV20-1; J: TRBJ2-5; size: -; CDR3: CSAEGQGQETQYF
V: TRBV28; J: TRBJ2-7; size: -; CDR3: CASSSLDEQYF
V: TRBV28; J: TRBJ2-5; size: few; CDR3: CASSLRLAGTTLQETQYF
V: TRBV5-1; J: TRBJ2-2; size: many; CDR3: CASSAGTANTGELFF
V: TRBV7-2; J: TRBJ2-7; size: -; CDR3: CASSSGGTRAYEQYF